A single sample gave rise to the 30 T cell receptor beta chains below, sequenced in a study of blood T cell repertoires in COVID-19. Data came from immunoSEQ multiplex PCR; TCRdb stores just in-frame clones and leaves some out. The sample contains about 300,000 clones, approximately 86% of which appear only once. Sequenced material: peripheral blood. All receptors come from a man aged 65-85 years with acute or convalescent COVID-19.

V gene TRBV5-4 combines with J gene TRBJ1-6; 10 nucleotides match TRBD1. Trimming removed 4 bases from V and 8 bases from J; junction bases left unmatched: 3. Germline V lookup: CDR1 SGHNT, CDR2 YYREEE (reference sequence). This CDR3 is 14 amino acids long. The CDR3 is CASSRDRGDSPLHF. The CDR3 DNA sequence: TGTGCCAGCAGCCGGGACAGGGGCGATTCACCCCTCCACTTT.

This clone has only one observation. The V call is TRBV7-9, the J call TRBJ2-7; 11 bases line up with TRBD1. The ends lost 1 base at V and 4 bases at J; junction bases unmatched: 12. Germline assignment: CDR1 SEHNR and CDR2 FQNEAQ (reference sequence). CDR3 length: 18 amino acids. CDR3 bases: TGTGCCAGCAGCTTAGATGACTGGACAGGGGGCGTTTCGTACGAGCAGTACTTC. Its protein is CASSLDDWTGGVSYEQYF.

This chain's CDR3 is CASSNTGGFLNYGYTF. CDR3 in DNA: TGTGCCAGCAGCAATACAGGGGGTTTCCTTAACTATGGCTACACCTTC. The genes are TRBV21-1 and TRBJ1-2; TRBD1 was called by the table and not checked on the DNA. TRBV21-1 is a recognized pseudogene. This CDR3 comprises 16 residues.

The V call is TRBV9, the J call TRBJ2-2; 8 bases agree with TRBD1. Trimming removed 3 bases from V and 4 bases from J; junction bases left unmatched: 11. Germline CDR1 and CDR2: SGDLS and YYNGEE. This CDR3 region has 17 residues. Written as DNA, the CDR3 is TGTGCCAGCAGCGGTAGACGTCAGGGGGCCATCACCGGGGAGCTGTTTTTT. It is translated as CASSGRRQGAITGELFF.

The rearrangement uses TRBV11-2 and TRBJ2-3; 10 bases map to TRBD1. This CDR3 is 15 amino acids long. V dropped 4 bases and J dropped 1; count of bases not matched to a gene: 2. CDR1 and CDR2 (germline): SGHAT, FQNNGV. In nucleotides, the CDR3 is TGTGCCAGCAGCTCTGGGACAGGGGGCACAGATACGCAGTATTTT. Protein sequence: CASSSGTGGTDTQYF.

V usage is TRBV6-5 and J usage is TRBJ1-5; TRBD1 might be the D (5 bases). The CDR3 covers 14 residues. Trimming stripped 8 bases from V and 1 base from J, with 12 bases between. The germline V gene encodes CDR1 MNHEY and CDR2 SVGAGI. The CDR3 loop reads CASQGGGSNQPQHF. The CDR3 DNA reads TGTGCCAGCCAGGGAGGCGGCAGCAATCAGCCCCAGCATTTT.

The chain carries TRBV4-3 and TRBJ2-1; 8 bases line up with TRBD1. The trim removed 4 bases at V and 6 bases at J, leaving 5 bases unmatched. The CDR3 has 14 amino acids. Germline V CDR1 and CDR2: LGHNA, YSLEER. This chain's CDR3 is CASSLTGTGNEQFF. The DNA for the CDR3 is TGCGCCAGCAGCCTAACCGGGACAGGCAATGAGCAGTTCTTC.

This rearrangement joins TRBV6-1 to TRBJ2-5; D is unclear. Deletions cut 2 bases from V and 0 bases from J, with 4 bases between. Germline V lookup: CDR1 MNHNS, CDR2 SASEGT. This CDR3 is 13 amino acids long. This CDR3 reads CASSEYYQETQYF. In DNA, the CDR3 is TGTGCCAGCAGTGAATACTACCAAGAGACCCAGTACTTC.

The chain has TRBV9 and TRBJ2-3; D is unresolved. Per germline, CDR1 SGDLS and CDR2 YYNGEE. The CDR3 has 15 residues. V lost 0 bases to trimming and J lost 3 bases, with 11 bases between them. This chain's CDR3 is CASSVDFSGTDTQYF. CDR3 nucleotides: TGTGCCAGCAGCGTAGATTTTTCCGGGACAGATACGCAGTATTTT. Complete variable domain (other parts from reference TRBV9 and TRBJ2-3): DSGVTQTPKHLITATGQRVTLRCSPRSGDLSVYWYQQSLDQGLQFLIQYYNGEERAKGNILERFSAQQFPDLHSELNLSSLELGDSALYFCASSVDFSGTDTQYFGPGTRLTVL.

J is TRBJ2-5 and V is TRBV6-1; possible D gene TRBD2, 5 bases. Trimming stripped 2 bases from V and 4 bases from J, with 11 bases between. CDR1 is MNHNS, CDR2 SASEGT, per germline. The CDR3 runs to 14 residues. The CDR3 spells CASSEMGVRETQYF. CDR3 DNA: TGTGCCAGCAGTGAAATGGGAGTTCGAGAGACCCAGTACTTC.

The chain employs TRBV12-3 or TRBV12-4 and TRBJ2-1; D is perhaps TRBD1 (5 bases). Trimming pared 1 base from V and 6 bases from J, leaving 7 bases between. The CDR3 totals 13 residues. The CDR3 bases are TGTGCCAGCAGTTTAGACAGGCGCAATGAGCAGTTCTTC. As protein: CASSLDRRNEQFF.

This clone was detected a few times. The chain carries TRBV28 and TRBJ1-4, with 11 bases matching TRBD1. CDR1 and CDR2 (germline): MDHEN, SYDVKM. The CDR3 has 14 residues. Germline trimming cut 10 bases from V and 7 bases from J; bases unmatched to any gene: 8. The CDR3 DNA reads as TGTGCCATCAGGGACAGGGGGAACAGTGAAAAACTGTTTTTT. This codes for CAIRDRGNSEKLFF.

This rearrangement joins TRBV3-1 (or the pseudogene TRBV3-2) to TRBJ1-1, with TRBD1 matching over 8 bases. The CDR3 extends over 13 amino acids. The germline gives CDR1 LGHDT, CDR2 YNNKEL (reference sequence). V lost 6 bases, J lost 5 bases, and 5 bases stayed unmatched. This CDR3 is CASSWTGWTEAFF. The CDR3 region has the DNA TGTGCCAGCAGTTGGACAGGGTGGACTGAAGCTTTCTTT.

Note on this clone: Germline is not matched at one junction end, which may reflect a read error. This chain joins TRBV7-2 and TRBJ2-3; D is possibly TRBD1 (5 bases). The CDR3 has 15 residues. Germline values: CDR1 SGHTA, CDR2 FQGNSA. The CDR3 sequence is CASSLRGSRTNTQYF. The DNA for the CDR3 is TGTGCCAGCAGCTTAAGGGGCAGCCGCACAAATACGCAGTATTTT.

The rearrangement joins TRBV29-1 to TRBJ2-3, with 15 bases aligning to TRBD2. The V and J ends lost 6 bases and 6 bases, in that order; junction bases with no gene match: 4. The germline V gene encodes CDR1 SQVTM and CDR2 ANQGSEA. The CDR3 is made up of 14 amino acids. The chain's CDR3 is CSVWTSGRGDTQYF. The CDR3 DNA follows: TGCAGCGTGTGGACTAGCGGGAGGGGCGATACGCAGTATTTT.

V and J are TRBV3-1 (or the pseudogene TRBV3-2) and TRBJ2-1; TRBD2 aligns across 11 bases. V was pared by 3 bases and J by 2 bases, with 6 bases of the junction left unmatched. CDR1 and CDR2 (germline): LGHDT, YNNKEL (reference sequence). The CDR3 runs to 17 residues. Here the CDR3 reads CASSHPGLAVAYNEQFF. The DNA for the CDR3 is TGTGCCAGCAGCCACCCGGGACTAGCGGTCGCCTACAATGAGCAGTTCTTC.

For the CDR3, the DNA is TGTGCCAGCAGCCTCGACTCTAACTATGGCTACACCTTC. Protein product: CASSLDSNYGYTF. This rearrangement joins TRBV6-1 to TRBJ1-2; D unclear. Trimming left V 6 bases short and J 0 bases short, with 8 bases between. The CDR3 has 13 residues. Germline V gives CDR1 MNHNS, CDR2 SASEGT.

The chain joins TRBV5-8 to TRBJ2-7, with 10 positions matching TRBD2. V was clipped by 9 bases and J by 5 bases; unmatched bases: 14. CDR1 SGHTS and CDR2 YDEGEE come from the germline V gene. CDR3 length: 15 residues. The CDR3 is CATRGAGGPGHEQYF. CDR3 DNA sequence: TGTGCCACACGGGGAGCGGGAGGGCCGGGCCACGAGCAGTACTTC.

The chain employs TRBV4-3 and TRBJ2-1; D is uncertain. V was trimmed by 5 bases and J by 8 bases, leaving 16 bases between them. This CDR3 spans 14 amino acids. CDR1 and CDR2 from the germline V gene are LGHNA and YSLEER. The CDR3 spells CASSSRLFYDEQFF. The CDR3 DNA follows: TGCGCCAGCAGCTCGAGACTTTTTTACGATGAGCAGTTCTTC.

The V call is TRBV7-9, the J call TRBJ1-1; D gene unclear. V dropped 3 bases and J dropped 3 bases, with 8 bases sitting between them. The CDR3 has 13 amino acids. Germline CDR1 SEHNR, CDR2 FQNEAQ (reference sequence). CDR3 DNA: TGTGCCAGCAGCTTCGAGGGAGACACTGAAGCTTTCTTT. It specifies CASSFEGDTEAFF.

The chain links TRBV5-3 to TRBJ2-3; 16 bases are shared with TRBD2. TRBV5-3 is known as an ORF, though its function is uncertain. Losses at the gene ends were 4 bases for V and 2 bases for J; bases not matched to a gene: 4. The CDR3 contains 17 residues. The DNA of the CDR3 is TGTGCCAGAAGCCAGGGACTAGCGGGGGGGATCACAGATACGCAGTATTTT. It is translated as CARSQGLAGGITDTQYF.

The chain employs TRBV13 and TRBJ2-2; 7 bases fit TRBD1. Unmatched junction bases numbered 12, after V lost 4 bases and J lost 4 bases. The germline V gene has CDR1 PRHDT and CDR2 FYEKMQ (reference sequence). CDR3 length: 17 residues. DNA for the CDR3: TGTGCCAGCAGCTACTTCCGGGACAGAGGGGCCACCGGGGAGCTGTTTTTT. Protein sequence: CASSYFRDRGATGELFF.

The chain couples TRBV18 to TRBJ1-5, with D perhaps matching TRBD1 (5 bases). V lost 1 base to trimming and J lost 4 bases, with 17 bases between them. Germline V CDR1 and CDR2: KGHSH, LQKENI. This CDR3 spans 17 amino acids. The chain's CDR3 is CASSPQLLTGTNQPQHF. CDR3 coding DNA: TGTGCCAGCTCACCACAATTGTTAACGGGGACTAATCAGCCCCAGCATTTT.

This clone was counted only a few times. The rearrangement uses TRBV2 and TRBJ1-4; TRBD1 aligns across 7 bases. This CDR3 is 16 amino acids long. J lost 7 bases, V lost 6 bases, and 14 bases had no gene match. Germline V gene sequence: CDR1 SNHLY, CDR2 FYNNEI. The CDR3 reads CASRSQGDSWLEKLFF. CDR3 DNA: TGTGCCAGCAGATCCCAGGGGGACAGTTGGCTTGAAAAACTGTTTTTT.

This chain connects TRBV12-5 to TRBJ1-5; D is unresolved. The V end was cut by 0 bases, the J end by 4 bases, with 10 bases between. This CDR3 contains 15 residues. Germline V gene sequence: CDR1 LGHNT, CDR2 FRNRAP. This CDR3 is CASGLVRGRNQPQHF. The CDR3 bases are TGTGCTAGTGGTTTGGTACGTGGCAGAAATCAGCCCCAGCATTTT.

The V gene is TRBV6-2 or TRBV6-3, the J gene TRBJ2-2; no clear D gene. The CDR3 runs 17 residues. Trimming shortened V by 0 bases and J by 3 bases, and 14 bases separated the two germline ends. Germline CDR1 is MNHEY and CDR2 is SVGEGT. The CDR3 loop is CASSYSARGSDTGELFF. As DNA, the CDR3 is TGTGCCAGCAGTTACTCCGCCCGTGGTTCGGACACCGGGGAGCTGTTTTTT.

V gene TRBV6-5 combines with J gene TRBJ1-6; D uncertain. Germline-derived CDR1 and CDR2 are MNHEY and SVGAGI. Deletions cut 2 bases from V and 7 bases from J, with 9 bases between. There are 14 residues in the CDR3. The CDR3 DNA follows: TGTGCCAGCAGTTACCTACGGGAGAATTCACCCCTCCACTTT. Translated, it gives CASSYLRENSPLHF.

The chain carries TRBV9 and TRBJ2-6; TRBD2 is a possible D gene (5 bases). This CDR3 spans 18 amino acids. V lost 0 bases and J 0 bases, leaving 13 bases between the germline ends. In germline, CDR1 is SGDLS, CDR2 YYNGEE. The CDR3: CASSVGGPLSSGANVLTF. The CDR3, as DNA: TGTGCCAGCAGCGTAGGAGGGCCTCTCAGCTCTGGGGCCAACGTCCTGACTTTC.

The chain couples TRBV15 to TRBJ2-5; D unresolved. Trimming shortened V by 0 bases and J by 0 bases, and 8 bases separated the two germline ends. The CDR3 totals 15 residues. CDR1 and CDR2 from the germline V gene are LNHNV and YYDKDF (reference sequence). The DNA of the CDR3 is TGTGCCACCAGCAGAGATCGCGCCAACCAAGAGACCCAGTACTTC. The encoded protein is CATSRDRANQETQYF.

V usage is TRBV5-1 and J usage is TRBJ1-3; 10 nucleotides agree with TRBD1. The germline gives CDR1 SGHRS, CDR2 YFSETQ. The CDR3 runs to 16 residues. The V and J ends lost 2 bases and 1 base, in that order; junction bases with no gene match: 3. This chain's CDR3 is CASSFRQGASGNTIYF. In DNA, the CDR3 is TGCGCCAGCAGCTTTCGACAGGGGGCATCTGGAAACACCATATATTTT.